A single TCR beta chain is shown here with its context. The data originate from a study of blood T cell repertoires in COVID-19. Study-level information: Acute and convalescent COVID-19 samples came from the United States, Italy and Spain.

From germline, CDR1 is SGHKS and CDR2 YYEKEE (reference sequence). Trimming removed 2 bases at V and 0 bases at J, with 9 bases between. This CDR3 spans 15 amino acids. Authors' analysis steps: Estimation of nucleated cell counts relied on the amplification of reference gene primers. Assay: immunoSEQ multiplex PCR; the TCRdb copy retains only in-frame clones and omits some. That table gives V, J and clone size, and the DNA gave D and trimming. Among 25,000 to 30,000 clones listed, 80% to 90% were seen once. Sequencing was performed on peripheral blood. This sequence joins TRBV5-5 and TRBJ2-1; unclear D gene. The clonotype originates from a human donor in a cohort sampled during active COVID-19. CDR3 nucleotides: TGTGCCAGCAGCTTCACCGATAGCTCCTACAATGAGCAGTTCTTC. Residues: CASSFTDSSYNEQFF.